These 32 T cell receptor beta chains were all obtained from the same sample, sequenced in a study of identical twins. TCRdb used MiXCR to reprocess the 5' RACE reads, holding one entry per CDR3 protein. In the table there are 500,000 or so distinct CDR3 sequences, 22% of which are singletons. These same data were also listed under a study on T cells expressing NK-cell markers.

Material: CD4+ T cells sorted from blood. The receptors here all came from a woman under 30 in good health.

At least ten counts were recorded for this clonotype. The chain joins TRBV5-6 to TRBJ2-5, with TRBD2 as a possible D gene (5 bases). CDR1 is SGHDT and CDR2 is YYEEEE in the germline V gene. The V and J ends lost 2 bases and 1 base respectively, with 15 bases between them. This CDR3 region has 16 residues. CDR3 sequence (DNA): TGTGCCAGCAGCTTAACCCTAGCAGGAGTCCAAGAGACCCAGTACTTC. Translated, it gives CASSLTLAGVQETQYF.

The sample holds one count of this clonotype. V gene TRBV7-9 combines with J gene TRBJ2-7; D is unresolved. Between the trimmed V and J ends, which lost 4 bases and 6 bases, there was a span of 10 bases. The CDR3 runs to 12 residues. Germline V CDR1 and CDR2: SEHNR, FQNEAQ (reference sequence). CDR3 region: CASSSLEREQYF. The DNA for the CDR3 is TGTGCCAGCAGCTCCCTAGAACGCGAGCAGTACTTC.

In this sample, this clonotype turned up a few times. The rearrangement links TRBV7-9 to TRBJ2-5, with unresolved D. Trimming left V 3 bases short and J 5 bases short, with 13 bases between. Germline assignment: CDR1 SEHNR and CDR2 FQNEAQ (reference sequence). There are 14 residues in the CDR3. DNA for the CDR3: TGTGCCAGCAGCTTCAACAGTGGCCAGGAGACCCAGTACTTC. As protein: CASSFNSGQETQYF. The full variable domain, its missing parts supplied by reference TRBV7-9 and TRBJ2-5, is DTGVSQNPRHKITKRGQNVTFRCDPISEHNRLYWYRQTLGQGPEFLTYFQNEAQLEKSRLLSDRFSAERPKGSFSTLEIQRTEQGDSAMYLCASSFNSGQETQYFGPGTRLLVL.

The V gene is TRBV4-2, the J gene TRBJ2-1; no definite D call. The V end lost 1 base, the J end lost 0 bases, and 10 bases lay between the germline ends. The CDR3 runs to 16 residues. CDR1 and CDR2 from the germline V gene are LGHNA and YNFKEQ. The CDR3 reads CASSQGQWSSYNEQFF. CDR3 coding DNA: TGTGCCAGCAGCCAAGGGCAGTGGAGCTCCTACAATGAGCAGTTCTTC.

This clonotype turned up a few times. This chain links TRBV2 with TRBJ2-7; D unclear. The CDR3 runs 10 residues. Trimming stripped 9 bases from V and 5 bases from J, with 8 bases between. The germline CDR1 and CDR2 sequences are SNHLY and FYNNEI. Here the CDR3 reads CASSYNEQYF. The DNA of the CDR3 is TGTGCCAGTAGCTACAACGAGCAGTACTTC.

The rearrangement links TRBV20-1 to TRBJ2-7; 9 bases fit TRBD2. Germline CDR1 is DFQATT and CDR2 is SNEGSKA (reference sequence). V shed 0 bases, J shed 2 bases, and the junction held 5 bases outside the gene matches. CDR3 length: 15 amino acids. The CDR3 spells CSARDPKRGAYEQYF. CDR3 coding DNA: TGCAGTGCTAGAGATCCCAAGCGGGGGGCCTACGAGCAGTACTTC.

There are a few counts of this clonotype. This chain links TRBV5-6 with TRBJ1-2; no clear D gene. The V and J ends lost 1 base and 6 bases respectively, with 10 bases between them. This CDR3 contains 13 residues. Germline CDR1 reads SGHDT; CDR2 reads YYEEEE. CDR3 in DNA: TGTGCCAGCAGCTTGATCCGGACGGATGGCTACACCTTC. It translates to CASSLIRTDGYTF.

This clonotype was seen more than once but under ten times. The chain carries TRBV5-4 and TRBJ2-5; TRBD1 aligns across 7 bases. Germline lookup yields CDR1 SGHNT and CDR2 YYREEE (reference sequence). V shed 2 bases, J shed 5 bases, and the junction held 12 bases outside the gene matches. This CDR3 has 16 amino acids. DNA for the CDR3: TGTGCCAGCAGCTTCCGGGACAGATCAATCGGGGAGACCCAGTACTTC. It translates to CASSFRDRSIGETQYF.

The V call is TRBV4-1, the J call TRBJ2-1; D is unresolved. The V end was cut by 2 bases, the J end by 5 bases, with 4 bases between. The CDR3 spans 12 residues. Germline CDR1 and CDR2: MGHRA and YSYEKL. CDR3 DNA: TGCGCCAGCAGCCAAATAAACAATGAGCAGTTCTTC. It translates to CASSQINNEQFF.

This chain connects TRBV11-2 to TRBJ2-5; possibly TRBD2 for D (6 bases). The V end lost 2 bases, the J end lost 1 base, and 11 bases lay between the germline ends. CDR3 length equals 15 residues. From germline, CDR1 is SGHAT and CDR2 FQNNGV. For the CDR3, the DNA is TGTGCCAGCAGCTTATTTGGAGGGGCCCAAGAGACCCAGTACTTC. Translation: CASSLFGGAQETQYF.

The V and J genes are TRBV20-1 and TRBJ1-3; D unresolved. CDR3 length equals 12 residues. The germline V gene encodes CDR1 DFQATT and CDR2 SNEGSKA (reference sequence). The CDR3 reads CKAVGPGNTIYF. The CDR3 DNA reads as TGCAAGGCAGTCGGGCCCGGAAACACCATATATTTT.

In this sample, this clonotype turned up a few times. The V gene is TRBV20-1, the J gene TRBJ2-1; 7 positions match TRBD2. Per germline, CDR1 DFQATT and CDR2 SNEGSKA (reference sequence). The CDR3 has 13 amino acids. Trimming took 6 bases from V and 7 from J; bases not matched to a gene: 9. The CDR3 sequence: CSAAVTSSNEQFF. Here the CDR3 DNA reads TGCAGTGCCGCCGTGACTAGCTCGAATGAGCAGTTCTTC.

There are a few counts of this clonotype. The chain couples TRBV7-2 to TRBJ1-5; possible D gene TRBD1, 6 bases. Germline CDR1 SGHTA, CDR2 FQGNSA. The CDR3 loop spans 16 amino acids. V lost 1 base and J 1 base, leaving 11 bases between the germline ends. The CDR3 nucleotides are TGTGCCAGCAGCTTAGGGGGGGGGCCAAGCAATCAGCCCCAGCATTTT. Translating it yields CASSLGGGPSNQPQHF.

The chain couples TRBV18 to TRBJ2-7; D possibly corresponds to TRBD1 (6 bases). CDR1 is KGHSH and CDR2 is LQKENI in the germline V gene. Trimming left V 2 bases short and J 0 bases short, with 11 bases between. The CDR3 totals 15 residues. The CDR3, as DNA: TGTGCCAGCTCACCAACAGGGAGAGGCTCCTACGAGCAGTACTTC. As protein: CASSPTGRGSYEQYF.

This clonotype has only a few counts. The chain recombines TRBV5-6 with TRBJ1-5, with D unclear. This CDR3 is 12 amino acids long. V was pared by 3 bases and J by 5 bases, with 6 bases between. The germline V gene encodes CDR1 SGHDT and CDR2 YYEEEE. This CDR3 is CASSSRYQPQHF. Here the CDR3 DNA reads TGTGCCAGCAGCTCCCGTTATCAGCCCCAGCATTTT.

The chain recombines TRBV7-9 with TRBJ2-7, with D perhaps TRBD1 (6 bases). CDR1 and CDR2 (germline): SEHNR, FQNEAQ (reference sequence). There are 16 residues in the CDR3. Trimming shortened V by 4 bases and J by 0 bases, and 16 bases separated the two germline ends. CDR3 nucleotides: TGTGCCAGCAGCTATTTCGGACAGACGAACTCCTACGAGCAGTACTTC. Translation: CASSYFGQTNSYEQYF.

The J gene is TRBJ2-7, the V gene TRBV4-1; D might be TRBD2 (6 bases). Germline values: CDR1 MGHRA, CDR2 YSYEKL. The CDR3 contains 15 residues. V dropped 3 bases and J dropped 2 bases, with 14 bases sitting between them. The CDR3 DNA reads as TGCGCCAGCAGCCACCAGGGCCCGGGAGCCTACGAGCAGTACTTC. As protein: CASSHQGPGAYEQYF.

The V call is TRBV20-1, the J call TRBJ2-1; D gene ambiguous. The germline V and J ends were trimmed by 5 bases and 2 bases, with 13 bases remaining between them. Germline V gene sequence: CDR1 DFQATT, CDR2 SNEGSKA (reference sequence). The length of the CDR3 is 14 residues. This chain's CDR3 is CSAPGLSTYNEQFF. In nucleotides, the CDR3 is TGCAGTGCTCCGGGCCTAAGCACCTACAATGAGCAGTTCTTC.

In this sample, this clonotype turned up once. This chain links TRBV29-1 with TRBJ2-5, with 7 bases identical to TRBD1. The J segment lost 3 bases and the V segment lost 4 bases, leaving 2 bases of the junction unmatched. This CDR3 region has 12 residues. Germline-derived CDR1 and CDR2 are SQVTM and ANQGSEA. The CDR3 is CSVATGKETQYF. In DNA form, the CDR3 reads TGCAGCGTTGCGACAGGGAAAGAGACCCAGTACTTC.

The rearrangement uses TRBV20-1 and TRBJ2-7; 9 positions agree with TRBD2. V shed 5 bases and J 2 bases; nucleotides not matched to a gene: 4. Germline assignment: CDR1 DFQATT and CDR2 SNEGSKA (reference sequence). This CDR3 contains 13 residues. Here the CDR3 DNA reads TGCAGTGCTGCTGCGGGGGGGCCCTACGAGCAGTACTTC. Protein product: CSAAAGGPYEQYF.

The J gene is TRBJ2-1, the V gene TRBV9; TRBD2 matches 11 bases. The V and J ends lost 0 bases and 9 bases, in that order; junction bases with no gene match: 8. Germline V gene data show CDR1 as SGDLS and CDR2 as YYNGEE. This CDR3 is built from 16 residues. For the CDR3, the DNA is TGTGCCAGCAGCGTAGAACTAGCGGGAGTCGGTGGTGAGCAGTTCTTC. Its protein is CASSVELAGVGGEQFF. The variable domain in full, with the rest retrieved from reference TRBV9 and TRBJ2-1, is DSGVTQTPKHLITATGQRVTLRCSPRSGDLSVYWYQQSLDQGLQFLIQYYNGEERAKGNILERFSAQQFPDLHSELNLSSLELGDSALYFCASSVELAGVGGEQFFGPGTRLTVL.

This clonotype was observed many times. The V and J genes are TRBV20-1 and TRBJ1-5, with a tentative D call TRBD1 (5 bases). This CDR3 has 15 amino acids. V was shortened by 4 bases and J by 1 base, with 14 bases between the two germline ends. The V gene's germline CDR1 is DFQATT and CDR2 SNEGSKA (reference sequence). Here the CDR3 reads CSAIPRVGSNQPQHF. CDR3 sequence (DNA): TGCAGTGCTATCCCCAGGGTGGGAAGCAATCAGCCCCAGCATTTT.

This clonotype was observed at least ten times. The junction does not match germline at one end; this may be a read error. The V and J genes are TRBV7-2 and TRBJ2-3, with 9 bases aligning to TRBD2. CDR1 and CDR2 from the germline V gene are SGHTA and FQGNSA. The CDR3 runs to 15 residues. CDR3 sequence: CASSFLAGSTDTQYF. The DNA for the CDR3 is TGCGCCAGCAGCTTTCTAGCGGGGAGCACAGATACGCAGTATTTT.

The CDR3 region has the DNA TGTGCTAGTGGACTTATAAGCGGAAACACCATATATTTT. It yields the protein CASGLISGNTIYF. This chain uses TRBV12-5 with TRBJ1-3, with D hard to call. The germline V and J ends were trimmed by 6 bases and 4 bases, with 10 bases remaining between them. The CDR3 length is 13 residues. CDR1 is LGHNT and CDR2 is FRNRAP in the germline V gene.

The chain carries TRBV18 and TRBJ1-5; TRBD1 is a possible D gene (6 bases). The CDR3 consists of 16 residues. Trimming left V 3 bases short and J 5 bases short, with 17 bases between. Germline CDR1 reads KGHSH; CDR2 reads LQKENI. The CDR3 DNA reads TGTGCCAGCTCACCCCAGGGGACCATTCGGGATCAGCCCCAGCATTTT. Translated: CASSPQGTIRDQPQHF.

The chain has TRBV7-2 and TRBJ2-7; 7 bases match TRBD2. There are 16 residues in the CDR3. Looked up from germline, CDR1 is SGHTA and CDR2 is FQGNSA. V lost 5 bases and J lost 2; bases outside the gene matches: 12. The CDR3 nucleotides are TGTGCCAGCAGCATGGGGGTACTAGCGCTCCCCTACGAGCAGTACTTC. Residues: CASSMGVLALPYEQYF. The variable domain in full, with the rest retrieved from reference TRBV7-2 and TRBJ2-7, is GAGVSQSPSNKVTEKGKDVELRCDPISGHTALYWYRQSLGQGLEFLIYFQGNSAPDKSGLPSDRFSAERTGGSVSTLTIQRTQQEDSAVYLCASSMGVLALPYEQYFGPGTRLTVT.

The V call is TRBV20-1, the J call TRBJ1-5, with D possibly TRBD1 on 5 matching bases. The CDR3 has 15 residues. Germline V gene lookup returns CDR1 DFQATT and CDR2 SNEGSKA (reference sequence). Trimming cost V 2 bases and J 2 bases, with 13 bases left between them. Here the CDR3 reads CSARRFGGGNQPQHF. CDR3 nucleotides: TGCAGTGCTAGAAGATTCGGAGGGGGCAATCAGCCCCAGCATTTT.

To note about this clonotype: Germline and junction disagree at one end, which may indicate a read error. The chain joins TRBV5-1 to TRBJ2-7; D unresolved. CDR3 length: 13 amino acids. Germline assignment: CDR1 SGHRS and CDR2 YFSETQ. Written as DNA, the CDR3 is TGCGCCAGCAGCCAAACACTCTCCTGCGAGCAGTACTTC. Its translation is CASSQTLSCEQYF.

V is TRBV27 and J is TRBJ1-5; a weak D match, TRBD1 (6 bases). The CDR3 is 14 residues long. The V gene's germline CDR1 is MNHEY and CDR2 SMNVEV (reference sequence). Between the trimmed V and J ends, which lost 6 bases and 4 bases, there was a span of 13 bases. The chain's CDR3 is CASSEYRENQPQHF. The CDR3, as DNA: TGTGCCAGCAGCGAATACAGGGAAAATCAGCCCCAGCATTTT.

This clonotype occurred a few times. The J gene is TRBJ2-3, the V gene TRBV10-3; D is undetermined. Per the germline V gene, CDR1 is ENHRY and CDR2 is SYGVKD. V was cut by 2 bases and J by 4 bases, with 13 bases left in between. The CDR3 loop spans 15 amino acids. In DNA form, the CDR3 reads TGTGCCATCAGTGAGGGCACCTCGGTAGCAGATACGCAGTATTTT. It yields the protein CAISEGTSVADTQYF.

The chain's CDR3 is CASRGQGAGGANVLTF. The DNA of the CDR3 is TGTGCCAGCAGAGGACAGGGGGCCGGTGGGGCCAACGTCCTGACTTTC. The chain links TRBV2 to TRBJ2-6, with 11 bases fitting TRBD1. Germline V CDR1 and CDR2: SNHLY, FYNNEI. This CDR3 comprises 16 residues. The ends lost 6 bases at V and 3 bases at J; junction bases unmatched: 4.

CDR3 protein: CASRPDRNTGELFF. Written as DNA, the CDR3 is TGCGCCAGCAGACCTGACAGAAACACCGGGGAGCTGTTTTTT. The V gene is TRBV5-1, the J gene TRBJ2-2; D possibly corresponds to TRBD1 (5 bases). Germline CDR1 SGHRS, CDR2 YFSETQ. The length of the CDR3 is 14 residues. Between the trimmed V and J ends, which lost 5 bases and 2 bases, there was a span of 10 bases.